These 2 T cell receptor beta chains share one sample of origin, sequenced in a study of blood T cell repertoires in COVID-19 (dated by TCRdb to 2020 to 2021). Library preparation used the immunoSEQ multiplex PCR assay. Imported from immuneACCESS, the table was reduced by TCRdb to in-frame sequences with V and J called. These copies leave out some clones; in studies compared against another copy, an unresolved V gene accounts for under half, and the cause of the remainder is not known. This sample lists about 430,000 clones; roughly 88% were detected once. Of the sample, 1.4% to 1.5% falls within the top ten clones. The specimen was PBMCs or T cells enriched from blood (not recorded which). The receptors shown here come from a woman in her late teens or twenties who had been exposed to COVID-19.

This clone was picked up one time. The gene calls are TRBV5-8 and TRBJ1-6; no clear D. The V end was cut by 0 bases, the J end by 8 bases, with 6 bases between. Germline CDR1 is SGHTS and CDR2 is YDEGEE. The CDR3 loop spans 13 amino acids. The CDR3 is CASSLERDSPLHF. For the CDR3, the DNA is TGTGCCAGCAGCTTGGAGAGAGATTCACCCCTCCACTTT.

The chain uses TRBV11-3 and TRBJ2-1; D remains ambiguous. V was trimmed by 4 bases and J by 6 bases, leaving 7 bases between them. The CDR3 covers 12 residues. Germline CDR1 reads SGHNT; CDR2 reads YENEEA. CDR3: CASSSLVNEQFF. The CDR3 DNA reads TGTGCCAGCAGCTCTCTCGTCAATGAGCAGTTCTTC.